This is a list of T cell receptor beta chains from one sample in a study of CD8+ T cells in alopecia areata. Produced via immunoSEQ multiplex PCR; TCRdb's table is partial and in-frame only. Among 150,000 to 200,000 clones listed, 60% were seen once. This specimen was CD4+ T cells sorted from blood, taken at week 24, from a patient treated with tofacitinib. These receptors all come from a human donor with alopecia areata. CDR3s include the opening cysteine and the closing phenylalanine or tryptophan. A D gene is named only where the DNA matches it firmly. Clone size is stated in some rows and not others, as once, few, many or a class when expanded.

>TRBV2|NA|TRBJ1-2|few
TGTGCCAGCAGGGATGAAGTGAATGGCTACACCTTC
CASRDEVNGYTF
>TRBV29-1|NA|TRBJ1-6|NA
TGCAGCGCCCGACAGGACCAGGGTTCACCCCTCCACTTT
CSARQDQGSPLHF
>TRBV6-1|NA|TRBJ2-1|NA
TGTGCCAGCAGTGAATACGGGAGTGAGCAGTTCTTC
CASSEYGSEQFF
>TRBV29-1|NA|TRBJ1-5|few
TGCAGCGTTCAGGGAAATCAGCCCCAGCATTTT
CSVQGNQPQHF
>TRBV27|NA|TRBJ2-3|NA
TGTGCCAGCAGTCCGTACTCGGATACGCAGTATTTT
CASSPYSDTQYF
>TRBV7-2|NA|TRBJ2-7|NA
TGTGCCAGCAGTCCAACATGGGCGGCCTACGAGCAGTACTTC
CASSPTWAAYEQYF
>TRBV30|NA|TRBJ1-1|once
TGTGCCTGGAGTGTACAGACCGGCGAAGCTTTCTTT
CAWSVQTGEAFF
>TRBV7-2|TRBD1|TRBJ2-3|NA
TGTGCCAGCAGCTCAACGGGACAGGGCCCAGATACGCAGTATTTT
CASSSTGQGPDTQYF
>TRBV30|NA|TRBJ1-1|NA
TGTGCCTGGAAACAGAACATGAACACTGAAGCTTTCTTT
CAWKQNMNTEAFF
>TRBV7-2|NA|TRBJ2-7|NA
TGTGCCAGCAGTTCCCGCGCATCGGCAACAGGTCCCTCCTACGAGCAGTACTTC
CASSSRASATGPSYEQYF